A selection of T cell receptor beta chains follows, all from one sample in a study of response to subunit inactivated influenza vaccine. TCRdb re-called the RT-PCR reads through MiXCR, storing one row per CDR3 protein. The data hold around 520,000 distinct CDR3 sequences, with 12% observed a single time. Sequencing was performed on PBMCs from blood, taken on the day of vaccination. The receptors stem from a man in his fifties or sixties who received an inactivated influenza vaccine. CDR3s include the opening cysteine and the closing phenylalanine or tryptophan. The order of the fields is J gene, CDR3 length, D gene, clone size, V gene, CDR3 DNA, CDR3 protein. A D gene is named only where the DNA matches it firmly. Only some rows state a clone size, as once, few, many or a class for expanded clones.

J: TRBJ2-1
length: 12
D: NA
size: few
V: TRBV15
DNA: TGTGCCACCAGCAGCCCCGGGAATGAGCAGTTCTTC
CDR3: CATSSPGNEQFF

J: TRBJ2-5
length: 16
D: NA
size: NA
V: TRBV5-1
DNA: TGCGCCAGCAGCCGCGGTGTACAAGGGAGGCAAGAGACCCAGTACTTC
CDR3: CASSRGVQGRQETQYF

J: TRBJ1-2
length: 14
D: NA
size: many
V: TRBV4-1
DNA: TGCGCCAGCAGCCAGGTACTTCTCGAGGATGGCTACACCTTC
CDR3: CASSQVLLEDGYTF

J: TRBJ2-7
length: 12
D: NA
size: NA
V: TRBV15
DNA: TGTGCCACCAGCGGGGAACTCTACGAGCAGTACTTC
CDR3: CATSGELYEQYF

J: TRBJ2-1
length: 13
D: NA
size: few
V: TRBV9
DNA: TGTGCCAGCAGCTCCGCGTCCCCCCATGAGCAGTTCTTC
CDR3: CASSSASPHEQFF

J: TRBJ2-1
length: 15
D: TRBD2
size: few
V: TRBV5-1
DNA: TGCGCCAGCAGCTCTACTAGCGCCAATGGTAATGAGCAGTTCTTC
CDR3: CASSSTSANGNEQFF

J: TRBJ2-7
length: 16
D: NA
size: many
V: TRBV4-3
DNA: TGCGCCAGCAGCCAAGATTTGGGACCTGACAACTACGAGCAGTACTTC
CDR3: CASSQDLGPDNYEQYF

J: TRBJ1-4
length: 15
D: NA
size: NA
V: TRBV7-2
DNA: TGTGCCAGCAGCTCCTTGCCGGCAACTAATGAAAAACTGTTTTTT
CDR3: CASSSLPATNEKLFF

J: TRBJ2-6
length: 20
D: NA
size: NA
V: TRBV7-6
DNA: TGTGCCAGCAGCTTATTCAATGCCGAGACAGTGGTCTCTGGGGCCAACGTCCTGACTTTC
CDR3: CASSLFNAETVVSGANVLTF

J: TRBJ1-1
length: 14
D: TRBD1
size: NA
V: TRBV5-1
DNA: TGCGCCAGCAGCTTTGGCACAGGGGCGCCTGAAGCTTTCTTT
CDR3: CASSFGTGAPEAFF

J: TRBJ1-1
length: 13
D: NA
size: NA
V: TRBV6-2/TRBV6-3
DNA: TGTGCCAGCAGGACTCGGCTGAACACTGAAGCTTTCTTT
CDR3: CASRTRLNTEAFF

J: TRBJ2-3
length: 12
D: NA
size: few
V: TRBV12-3/TRBV12-4
DNA: TGTGCCAGCAGTTTTGCTGGGGATACGCAGTATTTT
CDR3: CASSFAGDTQYF

J: TRBJ2-1
length: 16
D: TRBD2
size: NA
V: TRBV9
DNA: TGTGCCAGCAGCCCCGGACTAGCGGGTTACTACAATGAGCAGTTCTTC
CDR3: CASSPGLAGYYNEQFF

J: TRBJ2-1
length: 21
D: NA
size: NA
V: TRBV6-2/TRBV6-3
DNA: TGTGCCAGCAGTTACTCGGTGGGTCCAGTGGCGGTACCTGCTACCTACAATGAGCAGTTCTTC
CDR3: CASSYSVGPVAVPATYNEQFF

J: TRBJ2-1
length: 16
D: TRBD1
size: few
V: TRBV10-3
DNA: TGTGCCATCAGTGTGGGCGGGACAGGGCTTAACAATGAGCAGTTCTTC
CDR3: CAISVGGTGLNNEQFF

J: TRBJ2-7
length: 15
D: NA
size: few
V: TRBV3-1
DNA: TGTGCCAGCAGCCAAAAGGACACTGTTCTTTACGAGCAGTACTTC
CDR3: CASSQKDTVLYEQYF

J: TRBJ2-7
length: 15
D: TRBD2
size: NA
V: TRBV10-3
DNA: TGTGCCATCAGTATAGGGACAGCGCGGGGGGGGGAGCAGTACTTC
CDR3: CAISIGTARGGEQYF

J: TRBJ2-1
length: 16
D: TRBD2
size: many
V: TRBV11-2
DNA: TGTGCCAGCAGCTTAGTAGCGGGAGCGGGGTACAATGAGCAGTTCTTC
CDR3: CASSLVAGAGYNEQFF

J: TRBJ2-3
length: 14
D: NA
size: NA
V: TRBV4-1
DNA: TGCGCCAGCAGCCAAGATAATCCCTTTTATACGCAGTATTTT
CDR3: CASSQDNPFYTQYF

J: TRBJ2-3
length: 13
D: TRBD2
size: NA
V: TRBV20-1
DNA: TGCAGTGCAGCCGCGGGGGGGTCAGATACGCAGTATTTT
CDR3: CSAAAGGSDTQYF

J: TRBJ2-5
length: 16
D: NA
size: NA
V: TRBV24-1
DNA: TGTGCCACCAGTGATGAATCGAAAACAGGGCAAGAGACCCAGTACTTC
CDR3: CATSDESKTGQETQYF

J: TRBJ1-5
length: 15
D: NA
size: few
V: TRBV9
DNA: TGTGCCAGCAGCGAGGGGGGCAGGGGTGATCAGCCCCAGCATTTT
CDR3: CASSEGGRGDQPQHF

J: TRBJ1-2
length: 13
D: TRBD1
size: NA
V: TRBV4-2
DNA: TGTGCCAGCAGCCGCGAGGGGGCGCTTGGCTACACCTTC
CDR3: CASSREGALGYTF